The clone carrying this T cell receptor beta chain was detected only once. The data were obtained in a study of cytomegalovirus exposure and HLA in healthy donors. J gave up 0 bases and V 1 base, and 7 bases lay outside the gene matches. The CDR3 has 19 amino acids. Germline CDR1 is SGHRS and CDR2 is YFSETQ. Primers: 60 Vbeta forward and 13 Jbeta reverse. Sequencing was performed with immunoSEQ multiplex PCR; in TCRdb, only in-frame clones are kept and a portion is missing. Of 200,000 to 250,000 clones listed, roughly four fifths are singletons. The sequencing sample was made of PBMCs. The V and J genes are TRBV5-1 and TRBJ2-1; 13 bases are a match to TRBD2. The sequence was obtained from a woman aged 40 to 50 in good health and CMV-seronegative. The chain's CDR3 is CASSLPRLAGGSSYNEQFF. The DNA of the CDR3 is TGCGCCAGCAGCTTGCCTCGACTAGCGGGAGGTAGCTCCTACAATGAGCAGTTCTTC.